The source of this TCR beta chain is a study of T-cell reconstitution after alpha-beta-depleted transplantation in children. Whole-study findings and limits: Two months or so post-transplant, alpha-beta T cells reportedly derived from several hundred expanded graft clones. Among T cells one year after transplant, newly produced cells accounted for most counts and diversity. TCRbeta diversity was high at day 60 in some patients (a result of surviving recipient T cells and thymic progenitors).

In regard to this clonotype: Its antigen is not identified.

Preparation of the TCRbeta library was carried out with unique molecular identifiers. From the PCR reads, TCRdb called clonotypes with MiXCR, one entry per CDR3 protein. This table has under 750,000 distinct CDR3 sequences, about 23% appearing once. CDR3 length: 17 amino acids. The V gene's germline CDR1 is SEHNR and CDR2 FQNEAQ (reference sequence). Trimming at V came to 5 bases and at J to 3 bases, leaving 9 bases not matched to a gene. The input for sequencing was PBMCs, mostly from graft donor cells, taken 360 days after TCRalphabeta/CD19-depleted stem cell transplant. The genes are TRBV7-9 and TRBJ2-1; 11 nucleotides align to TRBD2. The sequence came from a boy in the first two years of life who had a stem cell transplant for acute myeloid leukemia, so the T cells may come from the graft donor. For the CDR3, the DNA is TGTGCCAGCAGCCACAGTCTAGCGGGGGGATACTACAATGAGCAGTTCTTC. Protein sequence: CASSHSLAGGYYNEQFF. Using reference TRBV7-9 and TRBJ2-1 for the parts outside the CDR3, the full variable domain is DTGVSQNPRHKITKRGQNVTFRCDPISEHNRLYWYRQTLGQGPEFLTYFQNEAQLEKSRLLSDRFSAERPKGSFSTLEIQRTEQGDSAMYLCASSHSLAGGYYNEQFFGPGTRLTVL.